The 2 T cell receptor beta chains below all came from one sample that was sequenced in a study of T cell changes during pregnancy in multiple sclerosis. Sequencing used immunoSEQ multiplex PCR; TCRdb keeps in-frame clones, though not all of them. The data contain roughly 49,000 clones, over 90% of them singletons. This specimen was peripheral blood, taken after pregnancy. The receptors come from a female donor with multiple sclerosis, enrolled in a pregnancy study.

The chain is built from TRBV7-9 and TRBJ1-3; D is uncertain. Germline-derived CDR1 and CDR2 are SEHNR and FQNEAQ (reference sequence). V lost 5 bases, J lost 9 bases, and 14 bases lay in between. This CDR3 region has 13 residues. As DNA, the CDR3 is TGTGCCAGCAGCCGGGGAGAAAGCGGCACCATATATTTT. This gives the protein CASSRGESGTIYF.

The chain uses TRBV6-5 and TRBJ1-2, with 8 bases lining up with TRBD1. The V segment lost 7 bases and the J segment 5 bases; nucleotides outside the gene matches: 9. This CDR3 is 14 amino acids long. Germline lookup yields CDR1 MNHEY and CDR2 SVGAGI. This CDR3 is CASISSGGGYGYTF. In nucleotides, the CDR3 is TGTGCCAGCATTAGTTCAGGGGGCGGGTATGGCTACACCTTC.